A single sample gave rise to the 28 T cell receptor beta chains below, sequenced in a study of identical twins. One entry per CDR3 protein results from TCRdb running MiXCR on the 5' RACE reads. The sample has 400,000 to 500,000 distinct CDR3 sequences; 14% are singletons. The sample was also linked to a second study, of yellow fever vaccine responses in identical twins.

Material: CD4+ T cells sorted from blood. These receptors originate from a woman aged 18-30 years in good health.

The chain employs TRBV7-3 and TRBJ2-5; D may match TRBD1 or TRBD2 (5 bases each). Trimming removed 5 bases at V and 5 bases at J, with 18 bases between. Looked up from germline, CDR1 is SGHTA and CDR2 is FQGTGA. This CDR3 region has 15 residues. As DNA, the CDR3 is TGTGCCAGCAGCCCCGGGACCAAAGCCCAGGAGACCCAGTACTTC. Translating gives CASSPGTKAQETQYF.

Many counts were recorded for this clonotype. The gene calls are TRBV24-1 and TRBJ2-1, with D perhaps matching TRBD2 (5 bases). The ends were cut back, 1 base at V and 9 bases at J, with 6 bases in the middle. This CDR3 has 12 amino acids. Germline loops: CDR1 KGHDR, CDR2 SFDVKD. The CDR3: CATSDFGGEQFF. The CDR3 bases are TGTGCCACCAGTGATTTTGGAGGTGAGCAGTTCTTC.

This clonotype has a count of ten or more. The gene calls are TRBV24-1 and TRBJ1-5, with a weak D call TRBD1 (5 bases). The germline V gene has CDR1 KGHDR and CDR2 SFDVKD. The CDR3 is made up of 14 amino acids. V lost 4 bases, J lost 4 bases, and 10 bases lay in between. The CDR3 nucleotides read TGTGCCACCAGTGACCCTCGACAGAATCAGCCCCAGCATTTT. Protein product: CATSDPRQNQPQHF.

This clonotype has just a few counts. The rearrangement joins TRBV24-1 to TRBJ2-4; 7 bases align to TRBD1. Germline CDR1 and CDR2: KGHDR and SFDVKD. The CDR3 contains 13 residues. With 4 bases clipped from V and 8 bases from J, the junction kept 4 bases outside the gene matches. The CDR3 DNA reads TGTGCCACCAGTGAAAACAGGGGCGACATTCAGTACTTC. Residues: CATSENRGDIQYF.

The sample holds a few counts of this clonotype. CDR3 protein: CAWSIPRGFETQYF. The CDR3, as DNA: TGTGCCTGGAGTATACCCAGGGGGTTCGAGACCCAGTACTTC. The genes are TRBV30 and TRBJ2-5, with 7 positions matching TRBD1. V gave up 2 bases and J gave up 5 bases; unmatched junction bases: 8. The CDR3 sequence is 14 residues long. CDR1 and CDR2 from the germline V gene are GTSNPN and SVGIG (reference sequence). The entire variable domain, with the rest obtained from reference TRBV30 and TRBJ2-5, is as follows: SQTIHQWPATLVQPVGSPLSLECTVEGTSNPNLYWYRQAAGRGLQLLFYSVGIGQISSEVPQNLSASRPQDRQFILSSKKLLLSDSGFYLCAWSIPRGFETQYFGPGTRLLVL.

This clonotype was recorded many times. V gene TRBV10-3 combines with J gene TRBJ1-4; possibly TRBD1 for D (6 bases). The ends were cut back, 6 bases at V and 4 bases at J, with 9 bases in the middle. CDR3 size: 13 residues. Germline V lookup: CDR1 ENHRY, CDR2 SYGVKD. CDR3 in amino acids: CAIRGDNNEKLFF. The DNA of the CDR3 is TGTGCCATCAGGGGGGACAATAATGAAAAACTGTTTTTT.

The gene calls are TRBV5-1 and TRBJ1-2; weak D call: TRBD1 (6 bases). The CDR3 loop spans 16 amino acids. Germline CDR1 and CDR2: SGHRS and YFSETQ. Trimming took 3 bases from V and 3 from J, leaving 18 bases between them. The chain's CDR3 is CASSSLQTGEDYGYTF. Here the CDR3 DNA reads TGCGCCAGCAGCTCACTCCAGACAGGTGAGGACTATGGCTACACCTTC.

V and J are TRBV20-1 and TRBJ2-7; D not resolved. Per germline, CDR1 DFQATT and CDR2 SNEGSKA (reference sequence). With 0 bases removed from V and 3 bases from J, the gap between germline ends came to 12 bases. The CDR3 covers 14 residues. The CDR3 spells CSARDLHRVYEQYF. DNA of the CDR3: TGCAGTGCTAGAGATCTCCACAGAGTCTACGAGCAGTACTTC.

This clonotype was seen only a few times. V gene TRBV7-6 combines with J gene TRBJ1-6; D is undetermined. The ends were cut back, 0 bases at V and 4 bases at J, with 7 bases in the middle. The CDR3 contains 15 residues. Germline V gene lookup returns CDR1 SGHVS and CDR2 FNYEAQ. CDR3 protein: CASSLAGHYNSPLHF. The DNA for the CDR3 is TGTGCCAGCAGCTTAGCGGGCCATTATAATTCACCCCTCCACTTT.

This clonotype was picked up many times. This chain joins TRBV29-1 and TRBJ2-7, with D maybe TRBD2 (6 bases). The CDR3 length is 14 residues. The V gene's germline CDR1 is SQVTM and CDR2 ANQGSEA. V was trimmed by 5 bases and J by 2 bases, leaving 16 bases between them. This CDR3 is CSVLVGGSAYEQYF. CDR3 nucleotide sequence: TGCAGCGTTTTAGTTGGGGGGTCGGCCTACGAGCAGTACTTC.

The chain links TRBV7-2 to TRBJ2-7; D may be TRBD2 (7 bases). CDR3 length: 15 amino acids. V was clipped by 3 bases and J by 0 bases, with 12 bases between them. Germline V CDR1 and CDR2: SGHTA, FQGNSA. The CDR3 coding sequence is TGTGCCAGCAGCTTCCAGGGGAGGGACTCCTACGAGCAGTACTTC. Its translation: CASSFQGRDSYEQYF.

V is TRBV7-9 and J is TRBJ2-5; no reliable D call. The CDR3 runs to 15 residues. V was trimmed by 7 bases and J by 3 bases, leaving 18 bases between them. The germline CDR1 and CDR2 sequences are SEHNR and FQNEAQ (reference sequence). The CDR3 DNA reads TGTGCCAGCACCCTTCCCCCGGCCGGAAAAGAGACCCAGTACTTC. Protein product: CASTLPPAGKETQYF.

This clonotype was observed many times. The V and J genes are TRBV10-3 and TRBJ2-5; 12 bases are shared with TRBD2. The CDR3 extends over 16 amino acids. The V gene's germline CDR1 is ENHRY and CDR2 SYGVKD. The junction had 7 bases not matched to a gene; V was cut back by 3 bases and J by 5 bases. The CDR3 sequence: CAISELAGGPGETQYF. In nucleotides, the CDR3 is TGTGCCATCAGTGAACTAGCGGGGGGCCCGGGGGAGACCCAGTACTTC.

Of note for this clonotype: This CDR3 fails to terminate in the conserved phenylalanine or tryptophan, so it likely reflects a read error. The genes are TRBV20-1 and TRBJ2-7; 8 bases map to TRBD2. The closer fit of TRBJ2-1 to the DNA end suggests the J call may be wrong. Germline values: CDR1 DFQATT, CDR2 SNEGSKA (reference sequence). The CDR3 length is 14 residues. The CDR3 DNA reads TGCAGTGCTAGCGGGAGGGCCCGGTGGGATGAGCAGTTCTAC. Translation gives CSASGRARWDEQFY.

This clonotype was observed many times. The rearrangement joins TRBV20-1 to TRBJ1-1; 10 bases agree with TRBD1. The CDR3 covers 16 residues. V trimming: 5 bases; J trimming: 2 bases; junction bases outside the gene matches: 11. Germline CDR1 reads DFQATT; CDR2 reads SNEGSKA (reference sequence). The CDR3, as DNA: TGCAGTGCTCCGGACCCGGGACAGGGGAAAAACACTGAAGCTTTCTTT. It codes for CSAPDPGQGKNTEAFF.

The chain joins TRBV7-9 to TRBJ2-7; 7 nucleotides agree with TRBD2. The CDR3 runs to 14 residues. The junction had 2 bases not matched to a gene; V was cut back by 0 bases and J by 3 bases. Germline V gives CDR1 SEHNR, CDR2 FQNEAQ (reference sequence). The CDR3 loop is CASSLAASGYEQYF. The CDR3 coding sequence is TGTGCCAGCAGCTTAGCAGCTAGCGGCTACGAGCAGTACTTC.

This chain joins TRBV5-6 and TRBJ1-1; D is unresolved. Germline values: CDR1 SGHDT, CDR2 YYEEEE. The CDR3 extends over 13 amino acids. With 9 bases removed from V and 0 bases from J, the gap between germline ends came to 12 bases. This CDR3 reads CAIGPGLNTEAFF. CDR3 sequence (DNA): TGTGCCATCGGCCCCGGGCTGAACACTGAAGCTTTCTTT.

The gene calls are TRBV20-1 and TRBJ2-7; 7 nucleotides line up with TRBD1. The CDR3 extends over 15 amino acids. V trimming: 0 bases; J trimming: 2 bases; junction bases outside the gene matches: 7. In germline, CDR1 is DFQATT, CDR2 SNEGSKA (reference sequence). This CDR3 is CSARDSGTAAYEQYF. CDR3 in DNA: TGCAGTGCTAGAGATAGTGGGACAGCGGCCTACGAGCAGTACTTC.

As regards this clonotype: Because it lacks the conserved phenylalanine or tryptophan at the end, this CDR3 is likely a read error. The CDR3 DNA reads as TGTGCCAGCAGTTACACCCGAGTCTCCTACGAGCAGTACTAC. This sequence encodes CASSYTRVSYEQYY. The chain carries TRBV6-2 or TRBV6-3 and TRBJ2-7; D remains unclear. CDR3 length equals 14 residues. Trimming shortened V by 2 bases and J by 0 bases, and 8 bases separated the two germline ends. The germline gives CDR1 MNHEY, CDR2 SVGEGT.

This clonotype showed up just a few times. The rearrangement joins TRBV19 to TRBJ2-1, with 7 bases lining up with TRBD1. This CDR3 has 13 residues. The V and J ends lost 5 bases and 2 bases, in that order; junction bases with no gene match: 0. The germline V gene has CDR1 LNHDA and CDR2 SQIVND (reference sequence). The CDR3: CASSGTAYNEQFF. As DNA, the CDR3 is TGTGCCAGTAGTGGGACAGCCTACAATGAGCAGTTCTTC.

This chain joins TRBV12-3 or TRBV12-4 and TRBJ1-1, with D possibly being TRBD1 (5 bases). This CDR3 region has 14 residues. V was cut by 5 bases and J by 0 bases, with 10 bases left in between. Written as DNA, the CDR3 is TGTGCCAGCAGTAGGGGACCTATGAACACTGAAGCTTTCTTT. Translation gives CASSRGPMNTEAFF.

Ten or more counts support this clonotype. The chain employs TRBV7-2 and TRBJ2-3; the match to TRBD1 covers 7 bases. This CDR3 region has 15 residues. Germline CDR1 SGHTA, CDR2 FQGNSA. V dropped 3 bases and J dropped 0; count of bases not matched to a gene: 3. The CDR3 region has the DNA TGTGCCAGCAGCTTGGGACAGACTAGCACAGATACGCAGTATTTT. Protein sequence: CASSLGQTSTDTQYF.

CDR3 residues: CASSSKTSGGNEQFF. The DNA of the CDR3 is TGTGCCAGCAGCTCAAAGACTAGCGGGGGTAATGAGCAGTTCTTC. The chain combines TRBV7-2 with TRBJ2-1; 12 bases are shared with TRBD2. CDR3 length: 15 amino acids. CDR1 and CDR2 (germline): SGHTA, FQGNSA. The V gene end was trimmed by 4 bases and the J gene end by 7 bases; junction bases not matched to a gene: 5.

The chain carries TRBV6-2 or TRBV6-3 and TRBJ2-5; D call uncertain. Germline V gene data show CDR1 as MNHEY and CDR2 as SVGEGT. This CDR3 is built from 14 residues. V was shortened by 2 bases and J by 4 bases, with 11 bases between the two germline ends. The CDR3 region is CASSYRASPETQYF. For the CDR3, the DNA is TGTGCCAGCAGTTACCGAGCTAGTCCAGAGACCCAGTACTTC.

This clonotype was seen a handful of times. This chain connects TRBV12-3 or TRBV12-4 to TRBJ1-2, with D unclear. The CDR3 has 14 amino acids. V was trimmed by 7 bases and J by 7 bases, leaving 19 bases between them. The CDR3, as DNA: TGTGCCAGCACCCTATTCAGAAAGGAGTCTGGCTACACCTTC. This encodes CASTLFRKESGYTF.

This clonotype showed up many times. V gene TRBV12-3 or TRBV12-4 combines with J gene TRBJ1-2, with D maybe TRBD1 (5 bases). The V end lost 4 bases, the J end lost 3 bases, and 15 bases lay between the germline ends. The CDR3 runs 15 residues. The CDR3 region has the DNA TGTGCCAGCAGTTCGGCGGGCCAGGGTTACTATGGCTACACCTTC. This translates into CASSSAGQGYYGYTF.

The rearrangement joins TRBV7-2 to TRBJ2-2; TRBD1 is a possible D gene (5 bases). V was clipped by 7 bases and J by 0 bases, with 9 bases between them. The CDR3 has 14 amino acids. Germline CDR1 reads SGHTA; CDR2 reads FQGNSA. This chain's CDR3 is CASTQTANTGELFF. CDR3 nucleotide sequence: TGTGCCAGCACTCAGACAGCGAACACCGGGGAGCTGTTTTTT.

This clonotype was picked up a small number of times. This CDR3 is CSARDLRSYEQYF. CDR3 in DNA: TGCAGTGCTAGAGATCTTCGAAGCTACGAGCAGTACTTC. J is TRBJ2-7 and V is TRBV20-1; D gene unclear. In germline, CDR1 is DFQATT, CDR2 SNEGSKA (reference sequence). Trimming removed 0 bases from V and 3 bases from J, with 9 bases in between. The CDR3 covers 13 residues.